This T cell receptor beta chain stems from a study of identical twins. General study points: The presence of invariant MAIT and iNKT cells could partly confound analyses of zero-insertion sequences.

TCRdb fed the 5' RACE reads into MiXCR, producing one record per CDR3 protein. Among just over 500,000 distinct CDR3 sequences listed, 20% to 25% were seen once. This clonotype occurred a few times. The antigen is unknown. The V gene's germline CDR1 is MNHEY and CDR2 SVGAGI. The CDR3 is 15 amino acids. V lost 1 base and J lost 6; bases outside the gene matches: 3. These data were also reused for a study on T cells expressing NK-cell markers. From that report: There were four donors in whom these clonotypes also led the CD3+CD56-NKG2C+ fraction.

The sequence was collected from a young woman in good health. The chain joins TRBV6-5 to TRBJ2-1, with 10 positions matching TRBD2. Sequenced: CD4+ T cells sorted from blood. CDR3 DNA sequence: TGTGCCAGCAGTTACTTGGGACTAGCGTCCAATGAGCAGTTCTTC. Translation gives CASSYLGLASNEQFF.